The rows below give T cell receptor beta chains drawn from one sample of a study of cytomegalovirus exposure and HLA in healthy donors. The repertoire was sequenced with immunoSEQ multiplex PCR; TCRdb's copy has only in-frame clones and lacks some. The sample includes 45,000 to 60,000 clones, about 70% of them seen just once. Sample: PBMCs. All receptors derive from a man younger than 45 in good health and CMV-seronegative. The conserved cysteine and the conserved F or W are not part of the CDR3 here. Fields, in order: CDR3 protein, V gene, clone size. The listing skips clone size in some rows; elsewhere it reads once, few, many or a size class.

ASTKGGGADTEAL	TRBV5-1	.
ATSGSWFPY	TRBV19	few
ASRLAGGGEQY	TRBV10-2	few
ASSSGGSGNNIY	TRBV5-6	.
ASSQGTSGRTGELF	TRBV14	.
ASRGTGGRETQY	TRBV6-6	.
ASTHYPSSYNEQF	TRBV5-1	.
ASSDLAGVAKNIQY	TRBV6-1	.
ASSDRQQETQY	TRBV19	.
ASSQESGQINQPQH	TRBV4-1	.
ASSPDRGLWQETQY	TRBV7-9	.
ASRNGREGRNEQF	TRBV6-4	.
ASTGQGDTEAF	TRBV2	.
ASSEFGPLGLAGAPSSDTQY	TRBV6-1	once
ASSLQRWETQY	TRBV4-2	.
ASSLGVSGRADEQY	TRBV11-2	once
ASSYGLIEETQY	TRBV7-9	.
ASSGSANRKNIQY	TRBV2	.
ASSVAGYNEKLF	TRBV2	.
ASSLGGSETQY	TRBV5-4	.
ASSLALGLEQY	TRBV5-6	few
ASSISSGNMNTEAF	TRBV19	.